The clone carrying this TCR beta chain was counted a single time. Its antigen is not known. Clones were read by immunoSEQ multiplex PCR, and TCRdb kept only the in-frame ones, dropping some. The sample holds roughly 15,000 clones, 80% to 95% seen once. This entry is derived from a study of CD39 and CD103 CD8 tumor-infiltrating T cells. The V end was cut by 0 bases, the J end by 9 bases, with 9 bases between. Germline CDR1 MGHRA, CDR2 YSYEKL. This CDR3 region has 14 residues. Memory CD8 T cells were sorted as CD8+CD4-CD45RA-, any CCR7 status. Whole-study findings and limits: DP TIL clonotypes were rarely found in blood or uninvolved lymph node.

Sample: CD8+ T cells sorted from blood. Specified subset: total memory CD8 T cells (CD45RA-CCR7+/-) from blood or uninvolved lymph node. The receptor's source is a human donor with head and neck squamous cell carcinoma. The gene calls are TRBV4-1 and TRBJ1-6; D remains ambiguous. The CDR3 protein is CASSQELYGSPLHF. For the CDR3, the DNA is TGCGCCAGCAGCCAAGAGCTATATGGTTCACCCCTCCACTTT.